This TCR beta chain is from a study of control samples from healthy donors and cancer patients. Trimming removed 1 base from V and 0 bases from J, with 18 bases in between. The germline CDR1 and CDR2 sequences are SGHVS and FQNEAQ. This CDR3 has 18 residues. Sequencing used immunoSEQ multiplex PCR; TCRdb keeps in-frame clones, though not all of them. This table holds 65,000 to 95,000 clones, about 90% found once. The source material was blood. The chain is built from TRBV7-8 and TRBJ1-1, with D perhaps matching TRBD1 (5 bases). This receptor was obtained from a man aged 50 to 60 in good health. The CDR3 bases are TGTGCCAGCAGCTTAGAGAACAGGTTATTAGGATTGAACACTGAAGCTTTCTTT. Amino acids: CASSLENRLLGLNTEAFF.